These T cell receptor beta chains were read from a single sample in a study of cytomegalovirus exposure and HLA in healthy donors. Clones were sequenced by immunoSEQ multiplex PCR, and TCRdb holds only the in-frame ones, with some missing. The sample includes roughly 150,000 clones, 70% of them seen just once. Sequencing input: PBMCs. The source is a woman aged 25 to 39 in good health and CMV-seronegative. Each CDR3 is given with its conserved first and last residue. Each record gives: V gene, clone size, J gene, D gene, CDR3 DNA, CDR3 protein. D genes are given only for firm matches. Clone size is given for some rows only: seen once, a few or many times, or a class if the clone is expanded.

v_gene: TRBV15
abundance: -
j_gene: TRBJ1-5
d_gene: -
CDR3nt: TGTGCCACTTCAGAATATAGCAATCAGCCCCAGCATTTT
CDR3aa: CATSEYSNQPQHF

v_gene: TRBV4-2
abundance: few
j_gene: TRBJ1-1
d_gene: -
CDR3nt: TGTGCCAGCAGCCACAAGCGAGCTGAGAACACTGAAGCTTTCTTT
CDR3aa: CASSHKRAENTEAFF

v_gene: TRBV6-1
abundance: -
j_gene: TRBJ2-7
d_gene: TRBD2
CDR3nt: TGTGCCAGCAACCCGGGACTAGCTTCCAACGAGCAGTACTTC
CDR3aa: CASNPGLASNEQYF

v_gene: TRBV11-2
abundance: -
j_gene: TRBJ2-3
d_gene: -
CDR3nt: TGTGCCAGCAGCTTAGGTCTCCGGCGGCCAGATACGCAGTATTTT
CDR3aa: CASSLGLRRPDTQYF

v_gene: TRBV28
abundance: -
j_gene: TRBJ1-2
d_gene: TRBD1
CDR3nt: TGTGCCAGCAGTTTACGACAGGGACACTATGGCTACACCTTC
CDR3aa: CASSLRQGHYGYTF

v_gene: TRBV28
abundance: -
j_gene: TRBJ1-4
d_gene: TRBD1
CDR3nt: TGTGCCAGCAGTTTCGAACAGGGGGATGCAACTAATGAAAAACTGTTTTTT
CDR3aa: CASSFEQGDATNEKLFF

v_gene: TRBV28
abundance: -
j_gene: TRBJ2-5
d_gene: TRBD2
CDR3nt: TGTGCCAGCAGGGTTTCTGCGGGGGATCCTGGGACCCAGTACTTC
CDR3aa: CASRVSAGDPGTQYF

v_gene: TRBV11-3
abundance: few
j_gene: TRBJ2-5
d_gene: -
CDR3nt: TGTGCCAGCAGCTTCGAGGGAGAGACCCAGTACTTC
CDR3aa: CASSFEGETQYF

v_gene: TRBV25-1
abundance: few
j_gene: TRBJ2-5
d_gene: TRBD2
CDR3nt: TGTGCCGCTGTGGGGGGGGAGACCCAGTACTTC
CDR3aa: CAAVGGETQYF

v_gene: TRBV6-5
abundance: once
j_gene: TRBJ1-6
d_gene: -
CDR3nt: TGTGCCAGCAGTGTCCTGGGACATAGGTCACCCCTCCACTTT
CDR3aa: CASSVLGHRSPLHF

v_gene: TRBV5-4
abundance: -
j_gene: TRBJ2-1
d_gene: TRBD2
CDR3nt: TGTGCCAGCAGAGCGGGAGGGCCTAGAAATGAGCAGTTCTTC
CDR3aa: CASRAGGPRNEQFF

v_gene: TRBV2
abundance: -
j_gene: TRBJ2-1
d_gene: -
CDR3nt: TGTGCCAGCAGTGTGGCGGCCCACAATGAGCAGTTCTTC
CDR3aa: CASSVAAHNEQFF

v_gene: TRBV11-2
abundance: -
j_gene: TRBJ2-1
d_gene: -
CDR3nt: TGTGCCAGCAGCTTAGATTGGCCGAATGAGCAGTTCTTC
CDR3aa: CASSLDWPNEQFF

v_gene: TRBV19
abundance: few
j_gene: TRBJ1-2
d_gene: -
CDR3nt: TGTGCCAGTAAACCACTCCTGGCCCGGACAGCCTCTAACTATGGCTACACCTTC
CDR3aa: CASKPLLARTASNYGYTF

v_gene: TRBV6-5
abundance: -
j_gene: TRBJ2-5
d_gene: -
CDR3nt: TGTGCCAGCAGTTACTCGGGTTCAGCGATATCAGAGACCCAGTACTTC
CDR3aa: CASSYSGSAISETQYF

v_gene: TRBV28
abundance: -
j_gene: TRBJ2-5
d_gene: -
CDR3nt: TGTGCCAGCAGTTATCGGACTCCTCCGGAGACCCAGTACTTC
CDR3aa: CASSYRTPPETQYF

v_gene: TRBV15
abundance: few
j_gene: TRBJ1-1
d_gene: TRBD1
CDR3nt: TGTGCCACCTGTGTAGACAGGGGGGTACAAGCTTTCTTT
CDR3aa: CATCVDRGVQAFF

v_gene: TRBV28
abundance: -
j_gene: TRBJ1-6
d_gene: TRBD1
CDR3nt: TGTGCCAGCAGTTCGGGACAGGGTAATTCACCCCTCCACTTT
CDR3aa: CASSSGQGNSPLHF

v_gene: TRBV2
abundance: -
j_gene: TRBJ2-1
d_gene: -
CDR3nt: TGTGCCTGCAACTCATACTCCTACAATGAGCAGTTCTTC
CDR3aa: CACNSYSYNEQFF

v_gene: TRBV2
abundance: once
j_gene: TRBJ2-3
d_gene: TRBD1
CDR3nt: TGTGCCAGCACCTGGACAGGGGTCACAGATACGCAGTATTTT
CDR3aa: CASTWTGVTDTQYF

v_gene: TRBV28
abundance: -
j_gene: TRBJ1-2
d_gene: -
CDR3nt: TGTGCCAGCAGGTCACCGGAGGGGTCTAACTATGGCTACACCTTC
CDR3aa: CASRSPEGSNYGYTF

v_gene: TRBV28
abundance: once
j_gene: TRBJ2-1
d_gene: TRBD1
CDR3nt: TGTGCCAGCAGTCAGGGACAGGGGGCGATCAATGAGCAGTTCTTC
CDR3aa: CASSQGQGAINEQFF

v_gene: TRBV2
abundance: -
j_gene: TRBJ2-1
d_gene: TRBD1
CDR3nt: TGTGCCAGCAGTCCGGGACAGGGACCCTACAATGAGCAGTTCTTC
CDR3aa: CASSPGQGPYNEQFF

v_gene: TRBV5-1
abundance: -
j_gene: TRBJ2-2
d_gene: -
CDR3nt: TGCGCCAGCAGCGAATCTACTGCAGGGGACGGGGAGCTGTTTTTT
CDR3aa: CASSESTAGDGELFF

v_gene: TRBV5-8
abundance: -
j_gene: TRBJ1-3
d_gene: -
CDR3nt: TGTGCCAGCAGCTTACATATGGACAACTCTGGAAACACCATATATTTT
CDR3aa: CASSLHMDNSGNTIYF

v_gene: TRBV6-1
abundance: -
j_gene: TRBJ2-3
d_gene: -
CDR3nt: TGTGCCAGCAGTGGATATACCGCGGATACGCAGTATTTT
CDR3aa: CASSGYTADTQYF

v_gene: TRBV5-6
abundance: -
j_gene: TRBJ1-2
d_gene: TRBD1
CDR3nt: TGTGCCAGCAGCTTGCCGGACAGGGGGCGCGGAGGGTATGGCTACACCTTC
CDR3aa: CASSLPDRGRGGYGYTF

v_gene: TRBV7-9
abundance: -
j_gene: TRBJ2-4
d_gene: -
CDR3nt: TGTGCCAGCAGCCCACCGGGGAACCCCAAAAACATTCAGTACTTC
CDR3aa: CASSPPGNPKNIQYF

v_gene: TRBV19
abundance: -
j_gene: TRBJ2-5
d_gene: -
CDR3nt: TGTGCCAGTAGTATGCCGGCGGGGGCCCCGGGGACCCAGTACTTC
CDR3aa: CASSMPAGAPGTQYF

v_gene: TRBV2
abundance: -
j_gene: TRBJ1-6
d_gene: TRBD1
CDR3nt: TGTGCCAGCAACACGGGACAGCTAAATTCACCCCTCCACTTT
CDR3aa: CASNTGQLNSPLHF

v_gene: TRBV11-2
abundance: -
j_gene: TRBJ2-2
d_gene: TRBD2
CDR3nt: TGTGCCAGCAGCTTAGCCTGGGACTATTCCACCGGGGAGCTGTTTTTT
CDR3aa: CASSLAWDYSTGELFF

v_gene: TRBV5-4
abundance: -
j_gene: TRBJ1-4
d_gene: TRBD1
CDR3nt: TGTGCCAGCAGCCCCGGGACAGGGCGAGAAAAACTGTTTTTT
CDR3aa: CASSPGTGREKLFF

v_gene: TRBV5-8
abundance: -
j_gene: TRBJ1-5
d_gene: TRBD1
CDR3nt: TGTGCCAGCAGCTCCACGGGACAGGGCAATCAGCCCCAGCATTTT
CDR3aa: CASSSTGQGNQPQHF

v_gene: TRBV5-1
abundance: once
j_gene: TRBJ2-3
d_gene: -
CDR3nt: TGCGCCAGCAGCTTGTCCGGCACAGATACGCAGTATTTT
CDR3aa: CASSLSGTDTQYF

v_gene: TRBV5-1
abundance: once
j_gene: TRBJ2-5
d_gene: -
CDR3nt: TGCGCCAGCAGCAGCGTCGCCAGGGGATTAGAGACCCAGTACTTC
CDR3aa: CASSSVARGLETQYF

v_gene: TRBV2
abundance: -
j_gene: TRBJ2-2
d_gene: TRBD1
CDR3nt: TGTGCCAGCAAAAAAGGACAGGGAACGGTCGGGGAGCTGTTTTTT
CDR3aa: CASKKGQGTVGELFF

v_gene: TRBV7-9
abundance: -
j_gene: TRBJ2-2
d_gene: TRBD2
CDR3nt: TGTGCCAGCAGCTTGTTAGCGGGGGGCCACGGGAACACCGGGGAGCTGTTTTTT
CDR3aa: CASSLLAGGHGNTGELFF

v_gene: TRBV6-5
abundance: -
j_gene: TRBJ2-1
d_gene: TRBD1
CDR3nt: TGTGCCAGCAGTCCGGACAGGGGGCGGAATGAGCAGTTCTTC
CDR3aa: CASSPDRGRNEQFF

v_gene: TRBV9
abundance: -
j_gene: TRBJ1-2
d_gene: -
CDR3nt: TGTGCCAGCAGCGCAGACAGGAACTATGGCTACACCTTC
CDR3aa: CASSADRNYGYTF

v_gene: TRBV11-3
abundance: -
j_gene: TRBJ2-3
d_gene: TRBD2
CDR3nt: TGTGCCAGCAGCTTAGGGGCCGGGACTAGCGGCACAGATACGCAGTATTTT
CDR3aa: CASSLGAGTSGTDTQYF

v_gene: TRBV6-1
abundance: -
j_gene: TRBJ1-6
d_gene: TRBD1
CDR3nt: TGTGCCAGCAGTGAAGGGACAGGTTACAATTCACCCCTCCACTTT
CDR3aa: CASSEGTGYNSPLHF

v_gene: TRBV19
abundance: few
j_gene: TRBJ1-6
d_gene: -
CDR3nt: TGTGCCAGTAGCCGTCGGGGGGGGCAGTTTTCACCCCTCCACTTT
CDR3aa: CASSRRGGQFSPLHF

v_gene: TRBV4-2
abundance: few
j_gene: TRBJ1-1
d_gene: -
CDR3nt: TGTGCCAGCAGCCAAGGTCGAGGTTTTGACACTGAAGCTTTCTTT
CDR3aa: CASSQGRGFDTEAFF

v_gene: TRBV19
abundance: -
j_gene: TRBJ2-1
d_gene: TRBD2
CDR3nt: TGTGCCAGTAGTATGACTAGCGGGGCGCCCTACAATGAGCAGTTCTTC
CDR3aa: CASSMTSGAPYNEQFF

v_gene: TRBV7-3
abundance: -
j_gene: TRBJ2-7
d_gene: -
CDR3nt: TGTGCCAGCAGCCGCGACCCAGCGTTGTACTACGAGCAGTACTTC
CDR3aa: CASSRDPALYYEQYF

v_gene: TRBV29-1
abundance: -
j_gene: TRBJ1-2
d_gene: -
CDR3nt: TGCAGCGTTGTGCAGGGAGGGTCGGGCTACACCTTC
CDR3aa: CSVVQGGSGYTF

v_gene: TRBV6-1
abundance: -
j_gene: TRBJ1-1
d_gene: TRBD1
CDR3nt: TGTGCCAGCACCAGGGGACAGTCTCCGACTGAAGCTTTCTTT
CDR3aa: CASTRGQSPTEAFF

v_gene: TRBV11-2
abundance: -
j_gene: TRBJ2-7
d_gene: TRBD1
CDR3nt: TGTGCCAGCAGCTCACACAATCCGGGACAGGGGTACTTC
CDR3aa: CASSSHNPGQGYF